The 8 T cell receptor beta chains in this list originate from one sample, sequenced in a study of blood T cells in healthy people across ages. A second PCR of about 7 to 12 cycles used a sample-barcoded 5' primer and a J-beta primer mix. Each CDR3 protein gets one entry after TCRdb re-called the 5' RACE reads with MiXCR. The sample carries 650,000 to 900,000 distinct CDR3 sequences, approximately 65% recorded once. Sequencing input: blood. These receptors were collected from a man under 40 in good health.

The chain combines TRBV4-2 with TRBJ1-6, with TRBD1 matching 7 bases. The CDR3 loop spans 15 amino acids. V was pared by 6 bases and J by 13 bases, with 15 bases of the junction left unmatched. CDR1 and CDR2 from the germline V gene are LGHNA and YNFKEQ. The CDR3 loop is CASREEQGLGNPLHF. DNA for the CDR3: TGTGCCAGCAGGGAAGAACAGGGGTTGGGCAATCCCCTCCACTTT.

The V and J genes are TRBV29-1 and TRBJ1-2, with D perhaps matching TRBD1 (6 bases). The CDR3 consists of 14 residues. The ends were cut back, 4 bases at V and 5 bases at J, with 17 bases in the middle. Germline assignment: CDR1 SQVTM and CDR2 ANQGSEA. The CDR3 loop is CSVGPGHSEYGYTF. CDR3 nucleotide sequence: TGCAGCGTTGGCCCGGGACACTCCGAATATGGCTACACCTTC.

This chain joins TRBV6-1 and TRBJ1-1, with 9 bases identical to TRBD1. The CDR3 runs to 15 residues. With 6 bases clipped from V and 1 base from J, the junction kept 6 bases outside the gene matches. Per germline, CDR1 MNHNS and CDR2 SASEGT. The CDR3 DNA reads as TGTGCCAGCAGGGGACCGGGACAGGGGAACACTGAAGCTTTCTTT. Translation: CASRGPGQGNTEAFF.

This clonotype came up a few times. CDR3 protein: CASSELAGGPYTQYF. The CDR3 DNA follows: TGTGCCAGCAGTGAACTAGCGGGGGGGCCATATACGCAGTATTTT. The rearrangement uses TRBV6-4 and TRBJ2-3, with TRBD2 matching over 13 bases. This CDR3 comprises 15 residues. From germline, CDR1 is MRHNA and CDR2 SNTAGT. V dropped 3 bases and J dropped 7; count of bases not matched to a gene: 4.

The chain recombines TRBV27 with TRBJ1-5; TRBD1 might be the D (6 bases). Trimming took 7 bases from V and 0 from J, leaving 16 bases between them. The germline V gene has CDR1 MNHEY and CDR2 SMNVEV (reference sequence). The CDR3 totals 16 residues. The chain's CDR3 is CASKAGAPYSNQPQHF. As DNA, the CDR3 is TGTGCCAGCAAAGCGGGGGCTCCGTATAGCAATCAGCCCCAGCATTTT.

This chain uses TRBV6-5 with TRBJ2-1, with 7 bases that match TRBD2. Germline-derived CDR1 and CDR2 are MNHEY and SVGAGI. Trimming removed 4 bases from V and 0 bases from J; junction bases left unmatched: 9. This CDR3 comprises 17 residues. CDR3 sequence (DNA): TGTGCCAGCAGTTTGGCGGGGGAAGCCAGCTCCTACAATGAGCAGTTCTTC. Encoded protein: CASSLAGEASSYNEQFF.

The chain links TRBV6-1 to TRBJ2-7; maybe TRBD2 (6 bases). CDR3 size: 11 residues. V shed 7 bases and J shed 4 bases, with 8 bases lying between them. Per the germline V gene, CDR1 is MNHNS and CDR2 is SASEGT. The CDR3 protein is CASTRGYEQYF. CDR3 in DNA: TGTGCCAGCACCCGGGGGTACGAGCAGTACTTC.

This sequence joins TRBV15 and TRBJ2-7; no firm D call. The CDR3 extends over 12 amino acids. V gave up 2 bases and J gave up 6 bases, with 8 bases separating them. CDR1 is LNHNV, CDR2 YYDKDF, per germline (reference sequence). Written as DNA, the CDR3 is TGTGCCACCAGCAGAACTTCCCTCGAGCAGTACTTC. It is translated as CATSRTSLEQYF.